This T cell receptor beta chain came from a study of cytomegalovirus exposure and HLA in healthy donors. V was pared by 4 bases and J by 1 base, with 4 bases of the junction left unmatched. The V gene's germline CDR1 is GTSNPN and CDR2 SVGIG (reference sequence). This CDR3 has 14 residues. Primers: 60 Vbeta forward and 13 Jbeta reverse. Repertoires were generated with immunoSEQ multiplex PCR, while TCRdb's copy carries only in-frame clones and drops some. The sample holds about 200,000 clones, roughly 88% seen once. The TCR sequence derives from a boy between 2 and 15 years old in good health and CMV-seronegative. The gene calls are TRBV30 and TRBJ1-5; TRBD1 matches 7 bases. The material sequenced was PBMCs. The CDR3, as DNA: TGTGCCTGGACTGCGGGACAGAGCAATCAGCCCCAGCATTTT. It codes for CAWTAGQSNQPQHF.